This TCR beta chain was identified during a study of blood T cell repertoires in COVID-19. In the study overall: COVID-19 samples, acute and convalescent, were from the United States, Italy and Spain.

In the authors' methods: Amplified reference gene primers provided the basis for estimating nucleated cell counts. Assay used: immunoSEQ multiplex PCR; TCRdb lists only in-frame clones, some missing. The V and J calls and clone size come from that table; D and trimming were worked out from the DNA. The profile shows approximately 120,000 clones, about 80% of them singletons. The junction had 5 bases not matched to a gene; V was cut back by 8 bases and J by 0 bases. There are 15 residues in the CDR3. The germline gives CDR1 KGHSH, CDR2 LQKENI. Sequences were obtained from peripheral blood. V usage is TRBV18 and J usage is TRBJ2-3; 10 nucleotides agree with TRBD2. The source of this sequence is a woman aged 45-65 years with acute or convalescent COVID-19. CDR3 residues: CASALAGVSTDTQYF. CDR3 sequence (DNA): TGTGCCAGCGCCCTAGCGGGGGTTAGCACAGATACGCAGTATTTT.